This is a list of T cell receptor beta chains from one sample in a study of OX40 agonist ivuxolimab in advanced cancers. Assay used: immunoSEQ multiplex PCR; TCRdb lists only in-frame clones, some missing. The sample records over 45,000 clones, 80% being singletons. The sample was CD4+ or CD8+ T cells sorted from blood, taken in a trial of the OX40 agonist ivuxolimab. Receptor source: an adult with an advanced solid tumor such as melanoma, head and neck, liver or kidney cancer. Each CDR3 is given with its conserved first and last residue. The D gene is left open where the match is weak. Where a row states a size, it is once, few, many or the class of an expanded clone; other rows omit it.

CASSQGQIPSNQPQHF	TGTGCCAGCAGCCAGGGACAGATCCCTAGCAATCAGCCCCAGCATTTT	TRBD1	TRBJ1-5	TRBV4-2	NA
CASSFLPAYEQFF	TGTGCCAGCAGTTTTCTCCCGGCTTATGAGCAGTTCTTC	NA	TRBJ2-1	TRBV2	NA
CASSHGAGDTQYF	TGTGCCAGCAGTCACGGGGCGGGAGATACGCAGTATTTT	NA	TRBJ2-3	TRBV27	NA
CASRQGTATGELFF	TGCGCCAGCAGGCAGGGTACCGCCACCGGGGAGCTGTTTTTT	NA	TRBJ2-2	TRBV5-1	NA
CASSSLGTGNTGELFF	TGCGCCAGCAGCTCCTTAGGGACAGGGAACACCGGGGAGCTGTTTTTT	TRBD1	TRBJ2-2	TRBV5-1	NA
CATSRAQREGTDTQYF	TGTGCCACCAGCAGAGCTCAGAGGGAAGGCACAGATACGCAGTATTTT	NA	TRBJ2-3	TRBV15	NA
CAISESGRGYEAFF	TGTGCCATCAGTGAGTCGGGGCGGGGGTATGAAGCTTTCTTT	NA	TRBJ1-1	TRBV10-3	NA
CATSRTDFYSYNEQFF	TGTGCCACCAGCAGAACGGACTTCTACTCCTACAATGAGCAGTTCTTC	NA	TRBJ2-1	TRBV15	NA
CASSLQVSVSGYTF	TGCGCCAGCAGCCTACAGGTATCCGTGAGTGGCTACACCTTC	NA	TRBJ1-2	TRBV5-1	NA
CASRTRRGGRDTQYF	TGCGCCAGCAGGACTCGGAGGGGCGGGCGAGATACGCAGTATTTT	NA	TRBJ2-3	TRBV10-1	few
CASSYGEGEQYF	TGTGCCAGCAGTTACGGGGAGGGCGAGCAGTACTTC	TRBD2	TRBJ2-7	TRBV6-6	once
CASSEARSSGRYNEQFF	TGTGCCAGCAGTGAAGCGAGGAGTAGCGGGAGATACAATGAGCAGTTCTTC	TRBD2	TRBJ2-1	TRBV2	few
CASSGTSGQETQYF	TGTGCCAGCAGCGGGACTAGCGGCCAAGAGACCCAGTACTTC	TRBD2	TRBJ2-5	TRBV9	few
CASKFREGPTGYGYTF	TGTGCCAGTAAGTTTCGAGAGGGGCCGACGGGCTATGGCTACACCTTC	NA	TRBJ1-2	TRBV27	NA
CASSTGIANSPLHF	TGTGCCAGCAGCACCGGGATAGCTAATTCACCCCTCCACTTT	NA	TRBJ1-6	TRBV5-6	NA
CASSLVYQETQYF	TGTGCCAGCAGCTTAGTCTACCAAGAGACCCAGTACTTC	NA	TRBJ2-5	TRBV7-8	NA
CASSLEGNYGYTF	TGTGCCAGCAGCTTAGAAGGGAACTATGGCTACACCTTC	NA	TRBJ1-2	TRBV7-2	NA
CASSYSWSGPYEQYF	TGTGCCAGCAGTTACTCGTGGTCAGGGCCCTACGAGCAGTACTTC	NA	TRBJ2-7	TRBV6-6	NA
CASSGPTSGGAKSYNEQFF	TGCGCCAGCAGTGGGCCCACTAGCGGGGGGGCCAAGTCCTACAATGAGCAGTTCTTC	TRBD2	TRBJ2-1	TRBV10-2	NA
CSVGQSDQPQHF	TGCAGCGTCGGACAGTCAGATCAGCCCCAGCATTTT	NA	TRBJ1-5	TRBV29-1	NA
CASSPEANIQYF	TGTGCCAGCAGCCCGGAGGCAAACATTCAGTACTTC	NA	TRBJ2-4	TRBV2	NA
CASTIGGSQPGAQYF	TGTGCCAGTACCATTGGCGGGTCCCAACCCGGGGCCCAGTACTTC	NA	TRBJ2-5	TRBV19	once
CAISERGYNEQFF	TGTGCCATCAGTGAAAGAGGCTACAATGAGCAGTTCTTC	NA	TRBJ2-1	TRBV10-3	NA
CASSWSGLGETQYF	TGCGCCAGCAGCTGGAGCGGCCTGGGGGAGACCCAGTACTTC	NA	TRBJ2-5	TRBV5-1	NA
CASSEVPGTEAFF	TGCGCCAGCAGTGAAGTCCCGGGAACTGAAGCTTTCTTT	NA	TRBJ1-1	TRBV10-1	NA
CASSVDDSYGYTF	TGTGCCAGCAGCGTAGACGACAGCTATGGCTACACCTTC	NA	TRBJ1-2	TRBV9	once
CASSIMGPRQPQHF	TGTGCCAGTAGTATTATGGGCCCCCGGCAGCCCCAGCATTTT	NA	TRBJ1-5	TRBV19	few
CASSRTGGNQPQHF	TGCGCCAGCAGCCGGACAGGAGGCAATCAGCCCCAGCATTTT	TRBD1	TRBJ1-5	TRBV5-1	NA
CASSYRTSDYNEQFF	TGTGCCAGCAGCTATCGGACTAGCGATTACAATGAGCAGTTCTTC	TRBD2	TRBJ2-1	TRBV7-9	NA
CASSIRTGRNQPQHF	TGTGCCAGTAGTATCAGGACAGGCCGGAATCAGCCCCAGCATTTT	TRBD1	TRBJ1-5	TRBV19	NA
CASRTGTSGSNNEQFF	TGTGCCAGCAGAACCGGGACTAGCGGGTCAAACAATGAGCAGTTCTTC	TRBD2	TRBJ2-1	TRBV27	NA
CASSYTLQGWGYTF	TGTGCCAGCAGTTACACCCTGCAGGGTTGGGGCTACACCTTC	NA	TRBJ1-2	TRBV6-5	NA
CASSRGNEKLFF	TGTGCCAGTTCTCGGGGGAATGAAAAACTGTTTTTT	NA	TRBJ1-4	TRBV25-1	NA
CASSPRGQGAKLNYGYTF	TGTGCCAGCTCACCACGGGGACAGGGGGCGAAACTTAACTATGGCTACACCTTC	TRBD1	TRBJ1-2	TRBV18	NA
CASSTGSWPYEQYF	TGTGCCAGCAGTACAGGGAGTTGGCCCTACGAGCAGTACTTC	NA	TRBJ2-7	TRBV27	NA
CASSKGQNNSPLHF	TGTGCCAGTAGCAAGGGACAGAATAATTCACCCCTCCACTTT	TRBD1	TRBJ1-6	TRBV19	NA
CASSQRQGSTDTQYF	TGTGCCAGCAGCCAAAGACAGGGCAGCACAGATACGCAGTATTTT	TRBD1	TRBJ2-3	TRBV9	NA
CASTPGARNQPQHF	TGTGCCAGTACTCCTGGGGCGAGAAATCAGCCCCAGCATTTT	NA	TRBJ1-5	TRBV19	NA
CSVDKRLTNEQFF	TGCAGCGTTGACAAGCGTTTGACCAATGAGCAGTTCTTC	NA	TRBJ2-1	TRBV29-1	NA
CASSPGPNNEKLFF	TGTGCCAGCAGCCCGGGACCGAATAATGAAAAACTGTTTTTT	NA	TRBJ1-4	TRBV5-8	NA
CASSMILAAIGGGELFF	TGTGCCAGTAGTATGATACTAGCGGCCATTGGGGGCGGGGAGCTGTTTTTT	TRBD2	TRBJ2-2	TRBV19	NA
CATSREGDGQETQYF	TGTGCCACCAGCAGAGAAGGGGACGGCCAAGAGACCCAGTACTTC	NA	TRBJ2-5	TRBV15	NA
CASSFDRNSPLHF	TGTGCCAGCAGCTTTGACCGGAATTCACCCCTCCACTTT	NA	TRBJ1-6	TRBV7-8	NA
CASSFGTSRRETQYF	TGCGCCAGCAGCTTCGGGACTTCAAGGAGAGAGACCCAGTACTTC	NA	TRBJ2-5	TRBV5-1	NA
CASSPTTGNTIYF	TGTGCCAGCAGCCCAACCACTGGAAACACCATATATTTT	NA	TRBJ1-3	TRBV9	NA
CASSGDRPPNQPQHF	TGTGCCAGCAGCGGGGACAGACCACCCAATCAGCCCCAGCATTTT	TRBD1	TRBJ1-5	TRBV7-9	NA
CASRVSYEQYF	TGTGCCAGCAGGGTCTCCTACGAGCAGTACTTC	NA	TRBJ2-7	TRBV2	NA